Presented here are 25 T cell receptor beta chains from one specimen sequenced in a study of shared clonotypes between healthy human individuals. CD45RO-negative cells were positively selected for CCR7, leaving out terminally differentiated effector memory CD45RA+ cells. Method: immunoSEQ multiplex PCR; TCRdb's copy keeps in-frame clones and lacks some. Of just over 2,000,000 clones listed, over 85% are singletons. The sequenced material came from naive CD8+ T cells sorted from blood. These receptors came from a man younger than 35 in good health.

The genes are TRBV30 and TRBJ2-1, with D perhaps TRBD1 or TRBD2 (5 bases each). Germline V gene sequence: CDR1 GTSNPN, CDR2 SVGIG (reference sequence). This CDR3 has 16 residues. The germline V and J ends were trimmed by 1 base and 4 bases, with 17 bases remaining between them. The CDR3 spells CAWSGGGRERYNEQFF. DNA for the CDR3: TGTGCCTGGAGTGGGGGCGGCAGGGAGAGATACAATGAGCAGTTCTTC.

Comment on this clone: The sample holds other DNA sequences that translate to the same CDR3. The rearrangement joins TRBV5-6 to TRBJ2-3, with D possibly being TRBD1 (6 bases). Trimming removed 0 bases from V and 4 bases from J, with 9 bases in between. The CDR3 length is 14 residues. CDR1 is SGHDT and CDR2 is YYEEEE in the germline V gene. The DNA for the CDR3 is TGTGCCAGCAGCTTGGGGGGGCGCGCAGATACGCAGTATTTT. Its protein is CASSLGGRADTQYF.

The V call is TRBV5-6, the J call TRBJ2-7; perhaps TRBD2 as D (5 bases). CDR1 is SGHDT, CDR2 YYEEEE, per germline. Between the trimmed V and J ends, which lost 4 bases and 3 bases, there was a span of 14 bases. This CDR3 has 14 amino acids. This chain's CDR3 is CASSPALEVYEQYF. In DNA, the CDR3 is TGTGCCAGCAGCCCCGCACTGGAGGTCTACGAGCAGTACTTC.

J is TRBJ2-5 and V is TRBV28; 7 bases map to TRBD1. Gene TRBJ2-7 matches the end of the DNA better, so the J call may be wrong. The CDR3 consists of 13 residues. Germline V CDR1 and CDR2: MDHEN, SYDVKM. CDR3 nucleotides: TGTGCCAGTCGGGGACAGAGCGACTACGAGCAGTACTTC. Amino acid sequence: CASRGQSDYEQYF.

V usage is TRBV27 and J usage is TRBJ1-2, with TRBD1 matching over 12 bases. Trimming took 4 bases from V and 8 from J; bases not matched to a gene: 2. Germline lookup yields CDR1 MNHEY and CDR2 SMNVEV (reference sequence). The CDR3 contains 13 residues. The CDR3 DNA is TGTGCCAGCAGTTGGGACAGGGGGCTAGGCTACACCTTC. It is translated as CASSWDRGLGYTF.

Worth noting for this clone: This same CDR3 is encoded by further DNA sequences in the sample. The chain uses TRBV27 and TRBJ2-5; TRBD2 is a possible D gene (6 bases). The CDR3 consists of 15 residues. Germline assignment: CDR1 MNHEY and CDR2 SMNVEV (reference sequence). V lost 5 bases to trimming and J lost 4 bases, with 17 bases between them. The CDR3 region has the DNA TGTGCCAGCAGTCCGCTGCCCGGGGGAGGAGAGACCCAGTACTTC. Translation: CASSPLPGGGETQYF.

This clone was seen a handful of times. The chain recombines TRBV6-6 with TRBJ1-6; D unclear. CDR1 MNHNY and CDR2 SVGAGI come from the germline V gene (reference sequence). Trimming removed 6 bases from V and 8 bases from J, with 5 bases in between. The CDR3 is 11 residues long. CDR3: CASSGDSPLHF. CDR3 in DNA: TGTGCCAGCAGCGGGGATTCACCCCTCCACTTT.

The genes are TRBV11-1 and TRBJ2-1; TRBD1 agrees at 7 bases. Trimming at V came to 5 bases and at J to 5 bases, leaving 9 bases not matched to a gene. The germline CDR1 and CDR2 sequences are SGHAT and FQDESV (reference sequence). The CDR3 is 15 amino acids. The CDR3 sequence: CASSAWTGVDNEQFF. CDR3 sequence (DNA): TGTGCCAGCAGCGCCTGGACAGGAGTTGACAATGAGCAGTTCTTC.

To note about this clone: Other DNA sequences in this sample translate to the same CDR3. V usage is TRBV9 and J usage is TRBJ2-5; a weak D match, TRBD1 (7 bases). The CDR3 loop spans 13 amino acids. Germline V gene data show CDR1 as SGDLS and CDR2 as YYNGEE. V lost 0 bases, J lost 8 bases, and 11 bases lay in between. The CDR3 DNA is TGTGCCAGCAGCGTAGAGGAGGGGGCAACCCAGTACTTC. This gives the protein CASSVEEGATQYF.

This clone has a handful of counts. V and J are TRBV11-2 and TRBJ2-2, with D possibly TRBD2 on 6 matching bases. Trimming took 1 base from V and 4 from J, leaving 10 bases between them. The V gene's germline CDR1 is SGHAT and CDR2 FQNNGV. The length of the CDR3 is 15 residues. The CDR3 is CASSLVWGLTGELFF. As DNA, the CDR3 is TGTGCCAGCAGCTTAGTTTGGGGACTCACCGGGGAGCTGTTTTTT.

The V and J genes are TRBV5-1 and TRBJ2-2; possibly TRBD2 for D (5 bases). CDR3 length: 15 residues. From germline, CDR1 is SGHRS and CDR2 YFSETQ. Trimming took 0 bases from V and 10 from J, leaving 16 bases between them. CDR3 loop: CASSLDGGGLEELFF. The CDR3 bases are TGCGCCAGCAGCTTGGACGGCGGTGGACTTGAGGAGCTGTTTTTT. Based on the CDR3 plus reference TRBV5-1 and TRBJ2-2, the full variable domain is KAGVTQTPRYLIKTRGQQVTLSCSPISGHRSVSWYQQTPGQGLQFLFEYFSETQRNKGNFPGRFSGRQFSNSRSEMNVSTLELGDSALYLCASSLDGGGLEELFFGEGSRLTVL.

The chain has TRBV10-3 and TRBJ2-1; 8 positions agree with TRBD1. The CDR3 has 15 amino acids. Germline CDR1 reads ENHRY; CDR2 reads SYGVKD. Losses at the gene ends were 3 bases for V and 8 bases for J; bases not matched to a gene: 9. CDR3 region: CAISDRDRFLYEQFF. CDR3 coding DNA: TGTGCCATCAGTGACCGGGACAGGTTTCTCTATGAGCAGTTCTTC.

The rearrangement joins TRBV5-1 to TRBJ2-7; D is undetermined. The germline CDR1 and CDR2 sequences are SGHRS and YFSETQ. V lost 0 bases to trimming and J lost 6 bases, with 10 bases between them. This CDR3 has 13 residues. The CDR3 is CASSLEPVSEQYF. The CDR3 coding sequence is TGCGCCAGCAGCTTGGAACCCGTATCCGAGCAGTACTTC.

This clone has a single count. The gene calls are TRBV27 and TRBJ2-7; maybe TRBD2 (5 bases). The CDR3 has 14 residues. The V gene lost 3 bases and the J gene lost 2 bases, with 11 bases spanning the gap. Germline V gives CDR1 MNHEY, CDR2 SMNVEV (reference sequence). CDR3 residues: CASSFKGAPYEQYF. CDR3 nucleotides: TGTGCCAGCAGTTTTAAGGGAGCTCCCTACGAGCAGTACTTC.

The J gene is TRBJ1-2, the V gene TRBV7-9; weak D call: TRBD1 (5 bases). The germline CDR1 and CDR2 sequences are SEHNR and FQNEAQ (reference sequence). This CDR3 region has 16 residues. V lost 2 bases and J 4 bases, leaving 17 bases between the germline ends. DNA for the CDR3: TGTGCCAGCAGCTTAAAGGGACTATTCGCGGGCTATGGCTACACCTTC. It is translated as CASSLKGLFAGYGYTF. Full variable domain (rest looked up from reference TRBV7-9 and TRBJ1-2): DTGVSQNPRHKITKRGQNVTFRCDPISEHNRLYWYRQTLGQGPEFLTYFQNEAQLEKSRLLSDRFSAERPKGSFSTLEIQRTEQGDSAMYLCASSLKGLFAGYGYTFGSGTRLTVV.

CDR3 DNA sequence: TGTGCCAGCAGTACTGCGGACAGTTACTACGAGCAGTACTTC. Protein: CASSTADSYYEQYF. The chain couples TRBV5-6 to TRBJ2-7; possible D gene TRBD1, 6 bases. Germline values: CDR1 SGHDT, CDR2 YYEEEE. The length of the CDR3 is 14 residues. V was shortened by 5 bases and J by 3 bases, with 15 bases between the two germline ends.

The chain is built from TRBV5-6 and TRBJ1-1, with D possibly TRBD1 on 5 matching bases. The CDR3 covers 14 residues. Germline V gene sequence: CDR1 SGHDT, CDR2 YYEEEE. Trimming removed 7 bases at V and 0 bases at J, with 13 bases between. The CDR3 coding sequence is TGTGCCAGCTGCCTGGGACCGATGAACACTGAAGCTTTCTTT. Amino acids: CASCLGPMNTEAFF.

The J gene is TRBJ1-5, the V gene TRBV6-1, with D perhaps TRBD1 (6 bases). The CDR3 totals 16 residues. Germline V gives CDR1 MNHNS, CDR2 SASEGT. Deletions cut 3 bases from V and 5 bases from J, with 17 bases between. This CDR3 is CASSDPAGTLDQPQHF. CDR3 in DNA: TGTGCCAGCAGTGACCCAGCGGGGACATTGGATCAGCCCCAGCATTTT.

The gene calls are TRBV27 and TRBJ2-7, with TRBD1 matching 9 bases. Germline assignment: CDR1 MNHEY and CDR2 SMNVEV (reference sequence). The CDR3 totals 14 residues. With 7 bases clipped from V and 0 bases from J, the junction kept 4 bases outside the gene matches. CDR3 nucleotides: TGTGCCAGCAAAGACAGGGGGAGCTCCTACGAGCAGTACTTC. Amino acids: CASKDRGSSYEQYF.

The chain recombines TRBV2 with TRBJ1-1; D perhaps matches TRBD1 (5 bases). Germline V lookup: CDR1 SNHLY, CDR2 FYNNEI. V shed 10 bases and J shed 4 bases, with 16 bases lying between them. The CDR3 loop spans 13 amino acids. The CDR3 loop reads CAIRGLMGTEAFF. The DNA for the CDR3 is TGTGCCATCCGGGGCTTAATGGGCACTGAAGCTTTCTTT.

The chain couples TRBV19 to TRBJ2-5; 9 bases agree with TRBD1. Germline CDR1 and CDR2: LNHDA and SQIVND (reference sequence). With V trimmed by 3 bases and J by 3 bases, 11 bases remained unmatched. The CDR3 covers 17 residues. CDR3 amino acids: CASSITSQGAMEETQYF. CDR3 bases: TGTGCCAGTAGTATTACTTCACAGGGGGCGATGGAAGAGACCCAGTACTTC.

The V gene is TRBV4-3, the J gene TRBJ2-7, with 11 bases lining up with TRBD1. V trimming: 4 bases; J trimming: 4 bases; junction bases outside the gene matches: 9. CDR3 length equals 16 residues. Looked up from germline, CDR1 is LGHNA and CDR2 is YSLEER. The CDR3 spells CASSLSTGTGGYEQYF. The CDR3 DNA sequence: TGCGCCAGCAGCCTTTCGACCGGGACAGGGGGATACGAGCAGTACTTC.

The V and J genes are TRBV7-9 and TRBJ1-1; D not certain. The CDR3 is 11 amino acids. V was cut by 1 base and J by 10 bases, with 7 bases left in between. Germline assignment: CDR1 SEHNR and CDR2 FQNEAQ (reference sequence). CDR3: CASSLDKGAFF. The CDR3 DNA reads as TGTGCCAGCAGCTTAGACAAGGGAGCTTTCTTT.

The rearrangement uses TRBV7-9 and TRBJ2-7; TRBD1 matches at 8 bases. The CDR3 contains 15 residues. The germline V gene has CDR1 SEHNR and CDR2 FQNEAQ (reference sequence). Losses at the gene ends were 1 base for V and 5 bases for J; bases not matched to a gene: 7. CDR3 in amino acids: CASSLVVGQGHEQYF. The CDR3, as DNA: TGTGCCAGCAGCTTAGTTGTCGGACAGGGCCACGAGCAGTACTTC.

This clone was detected only once. The V call is TRBV27, the J call TRBJ1-5; TRBD1 matches at 7 bases. Germline values: CDR1 MNHEY, CDR2 SMNVEV (reference sequence). This CDR3 is built from 14 residues. J gave up 5 bases and V 5 bases, and 6 bases lay outside the gene matches. The CDR3 sequence: CASSPGTAYQPQHF. As DNA, the CDR3 is TGTGCCAGCAGTCCCGGGACAGCCTATCAGCCCCAGCATTTT.